This TCR beta chain is from a study of blood T cell repertoires in COVID-19. Clones were sequenced by immunoSEQ multiplex PCR, and TCRdb holds only the in-frame ones, with some missing. The sample lists some 390,000 clones, approximately 89% occurring once. The CDR3 runs to 15 residues. V lost 4 bases and J 8 bases, leaving 20 bases between the germline ends. The germline V gene encodes CDR1 SGHAT and CDR2 FQNNGV. Seattle's cohort entered during active infection and was followed longitudinally. The TCR sequence derives from a woman aged 40 to 50 with COVID-19, enrolled during active disease. What was sequenced was peripheral blood. This sequence joins TRBV11-2 and TRBJ1-1; D possibly corresponds to TRBD1 (5 bases). As DNA, the CDR3 is TGTGCCAGCAGCTCCCTAGACAGCAGTCTTCGGGAAGCTTTCTTT. It translates to CASSSLDSSLREAFF.